One TCR beta chain is described in this entry. Its target is not known. This sample is part of a study of blood T cells in healthy people across ages. General study points: The recorded TCR beta diversity per million T cells decreased in a roughly linear manner with age. Higher naive T cell percentage went strongly together with higher TCR beta diversity.

Per-sample PBMC isolation yielded at least 7 million cells. It was with a sample-barcoded 5' primer and a J-beta primer mix that a second PCR of roughly 6 to 12 cycles was run. Tags on each cDNA molecule came from a template-switch adaptor with 12 random nucleotides. MiXCR was run by TCRdb on the 5' RACE reads, yielding one entry per CDR3 protein. This sample carries hundreds of thousands of distinct CDR3 sequences, about half of them seen once, and the ten largest clones take 30% to 35%. Sequencing input: blood. The TCR was taken from a woman between 55 and 75 years old in good health.

CDR3 DNA sequence: TGTGCCAGCAGTCAAGGGCTAGCCTCGTCTGGGACCCAGTACTTC. Its translation is CASSQGLASSGTQYF. V usage is TRBV6-2 or TRBV6-3 and J usage is TRBJ2-5; the D gene is possibly TRBD2 (5 bases). Germline V gene lookup returns CDR1 MNHEY and CDR2 SVGEGT. This CDR3 has 15 amino acids. V was cut by 5 bases and J by 7 bases, with 20 bases left in between.